Listed here are 5 T cell receptor beta chains from one sample, sequenced in a study of blood T cell repertoires in COVID-19. Measured with immunoSEQ multiplex PCR; TCRdb has only the in-frame clones, and not every one. Of a few hundred thousand clones in the sample, 86% are singletons; the top ten hold 1.5% to 2%. Sequences were obtained from PBMCs or T cells enriched from blood (not recorded which). These receptor sequences come from a man aged 40-49 years who had recovered from COVID-19.

The chain combines TRBV4-2 with TRBJ1-1, with TRBD1 as a possible D gene (5 bases). CDR3 length equals 15 residues. Germline CDR1 and CDR2: LGHNA and YNFKEQ. Trimming removed 4 bases from V and 1 base from J, with 13 bases in between. The CDR3 region has the DNA TGTGCCAGCAGCCGGGGGGTCACGGGGAACACTGAAGCTTTCTTT. Residues: CASSRGVTGNTEAFF.

The V call is TRBV21-1, the J call TRBJ2-1; the D call of TRBD2 is as the table states it, not checked on the DNA. TRBV21-1 is deemed a pseudogene. This CDR3 comprises 22 residues. As DNA, the CDR3 is TGTGCCAGCAGCAAAAACAAACGACCCTTTGGGGGACTAGCGGAGAAATACAATGAGCAGTTCTTC. Amino acids: CASSKNKRPFGGLAEKYNEQFF.

V usage is TRBV10-3 and J usage is TRBJ2-7; possible D gene TRBD1, 7 bases. V dropped 10 bases and J dropped 3 bases, with 19 bases sitting between them. The V gene's germline CDR1 is ENHRY and CDR2 SYGVKD. This CDR3 contains 14 residues. The CDR3 region is CATGGQGDDYEQYF. In DNA form, the CDR3 reads TGTGCCACAGGGGGGCAGGGGGACGACTACGAGCAGTACTTC.

This clone appeared a single time. This chain joins TRBV19 and TRBJ2-7; 12 bases agree with TRBD2. Per germline, CDR1 LNHDA and CDR2 SQIVND (reference sequence). The CDR3 consists of 13 residues. J gave up 6 bases and V 5 bases, and 2 bases lay outside the gene matches. The chain's CDR3 is CASSRTSGIEQYF. CDR3 DNA: TGTGCCAGTAGTCGGACTAGCGGGATCGAGCAGTACTTC.

The chain links TRBV12-3 or TRBV12-4 to TRBJ2-7; TRBD2 aligns across 10 bases. CDR3 length: 13 residues. Trimming cost V 7 bases and J 9 bases; bases outside gene matches: 9. CDR3 in amino acids: CASTETSGSGQYF. The CDR3 nucleotides read TGTGCCAGCACCGAGACTAGCGGGTCCGGGCAGTACTTC.